This entry concerns a single T cell receptor (beta chain). What it binds is unknown. This entry is derived from a study of follicular helper T cells after annual influenza vaccination. Survey level resolution was used for TCRB sequencing. TCRdb's copy holds only in-frame clones and misses some; the assay was immunoSEQ multiplex PCR. The sample holds some 7,000 clones; around 80% are singletons and the top ten take 1.4%. Notes on the study in general: Productive TCRB sequences came from only about 9.5-20% of cells.

V was cut by 4 bases and J by 5 bases, with 15 bases left in between. CDR1 and CDR2 from the germline V gene are SGHNT and YYREEE (reference sequence). The CDR3 is made up of 14 amino acids. Time point denoted: 2015-2016 season, 7 days after influenza vaccination. Sorted blood CD4 subsets were sequenced before and after adults received seasonal inactivated influenza vaccine. Per time point, roughly 40-100 mL of blood was sampled. The sequence was collected from an adult who received the influenza vaccine. The chain uses TRBV5-4 and TRBJ2-5; D might be TRBD1 (7 bases). This sample comprised CXCR5- memory CD4+ T cells sorted from blood, obtained 7 days after influenza vaccination. CDR3 DNA: TGTGCCAGCAGCGGGATCGCAGGGGGGGAGACCCAGTACTTC. Translating gives CASSGIAGGETQYF.